This T cell receptor (beta chain) emerged from a study of OX40 agonist ivuxolimab in advanced cancers. Study-wide results and caveats: With doses of 0.1 to 3.0 mg/kg, CD4+ and CD8+ blood T cells had undergone clonal expansion by week 6.

Repertoires were generated with immunoSEQ multiplex PCR, while TCRdb's copy carries only in-frame clones and drops some. The sample has approximately 45,000 clones, 90% to 95% seen once; the top ten hold 8% to 13%. In its sample, this clone was seen once. No antigen is known for it. CDR3 length: 14 amino acids. V shed 5 bases and J shed 0 bases, with 12 bases lying between them. The germline V gene encodes CDR1 SGDLS and CDR2 YYNGEE. This sequence originates from an adult with an advanced solid tumor such as melanoma, head and neck, liver or kidney cancer. The chain links TRBV9 to TRBJ2-7, with D perhaps TRBD1 (6 bases). The starting material was CD4+ or CD8+ T cells sorted from blood, obtained in a trial of the OX40 agonist ivuxolimab. The CDR3 reads CASSETGFSYEQYF. CDR3 coding DNA: TGTGCCAGCAGTGAAACAGGGTTCTCCTACGAGCAGTACTTC. The full variable domain, with the rest looked up from reference TRBV9 and TRBJ2-7, is DSGVTQTPKHLITATGQRVTLRCSPRSGDLSVYWYQQSLDQGLQFLIQYYNGEERAKGNILERFSAQQFPDLHSELNLSSLELGDSALYFCASSETGFSYEQYFGPGTRLTVT.